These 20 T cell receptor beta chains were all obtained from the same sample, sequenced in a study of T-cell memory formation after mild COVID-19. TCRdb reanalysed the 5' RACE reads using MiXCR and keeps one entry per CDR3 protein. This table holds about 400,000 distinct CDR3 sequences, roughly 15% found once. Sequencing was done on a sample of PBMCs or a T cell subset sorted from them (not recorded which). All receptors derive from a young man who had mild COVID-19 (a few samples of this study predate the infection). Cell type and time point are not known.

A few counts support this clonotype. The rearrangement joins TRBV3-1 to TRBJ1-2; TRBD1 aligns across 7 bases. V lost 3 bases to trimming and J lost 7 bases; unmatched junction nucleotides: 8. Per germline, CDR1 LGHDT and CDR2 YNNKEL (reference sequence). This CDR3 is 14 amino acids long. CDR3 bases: TGTGCCAGCAGCCAGAATACAGGGGACGGTGGCTACACCTTC. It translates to CASSQNTGDGGYTF.

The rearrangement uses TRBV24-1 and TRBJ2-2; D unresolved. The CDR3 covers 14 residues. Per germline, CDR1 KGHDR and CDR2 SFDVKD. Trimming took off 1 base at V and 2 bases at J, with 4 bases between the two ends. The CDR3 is CATSDLDNTGELFF. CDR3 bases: TGTGCCACCAGTGATTTAGATAACACCGGGGAGCTGTTTTTT.

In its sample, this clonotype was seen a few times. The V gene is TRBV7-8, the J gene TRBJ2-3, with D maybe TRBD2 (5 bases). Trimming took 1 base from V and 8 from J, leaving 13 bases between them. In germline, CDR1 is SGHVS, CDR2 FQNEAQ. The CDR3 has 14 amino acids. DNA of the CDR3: TGTGCCAGCAGCTTAGAATTGGCGAGCGGTACGCAGTATTTT. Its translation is CASSLELASGTQYF.

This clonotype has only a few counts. The CDR3 loop reads CASGSLSGLRGETQYF. CDR3 nucleotide sequence: TGTGCTAGTGGTTCCCTCTCGGGACTTCGAGGCGAGACCCAGTACTTC. The chain couples TRBV12-5 to TRBJ2-5; D is perhaps TRBD2 (6 bases). The CDR3 covers 16 residues. The V end was cut by 4 bases, the J end by 5 bases, with 20 bases between. Germline V gene data show CDR1 as LGHNT and CDR2 as FRNRAP.

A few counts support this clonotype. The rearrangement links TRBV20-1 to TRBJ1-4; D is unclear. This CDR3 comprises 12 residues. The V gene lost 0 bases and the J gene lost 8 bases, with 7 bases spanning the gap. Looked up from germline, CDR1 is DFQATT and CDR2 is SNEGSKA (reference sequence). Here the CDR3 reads CSARDGLEKLFF. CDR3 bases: TGCAGTGCTAGAGATGGGTTAGAAAAACTGTTTTTT.

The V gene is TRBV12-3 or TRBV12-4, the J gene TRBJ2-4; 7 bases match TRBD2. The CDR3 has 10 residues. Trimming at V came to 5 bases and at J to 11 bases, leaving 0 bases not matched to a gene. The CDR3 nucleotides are TGTGCCAGCAGTGGGGGGGTTCAGTACTTC. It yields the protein CASSGGVQYF.

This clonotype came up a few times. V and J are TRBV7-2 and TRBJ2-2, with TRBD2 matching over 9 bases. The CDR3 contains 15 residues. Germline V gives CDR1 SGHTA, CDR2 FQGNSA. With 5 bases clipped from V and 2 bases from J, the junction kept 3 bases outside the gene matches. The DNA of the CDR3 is TGTGCCAGCAGCGTTAGCGGGGGCAACACCGGGGAGCTGTTTTTT. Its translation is CASSVSGGNTGELFF.

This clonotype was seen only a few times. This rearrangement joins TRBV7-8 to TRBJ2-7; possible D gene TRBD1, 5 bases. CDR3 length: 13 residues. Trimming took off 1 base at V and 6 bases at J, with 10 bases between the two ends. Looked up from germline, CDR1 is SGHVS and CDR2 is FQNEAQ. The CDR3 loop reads CASSLGSGSEQYV. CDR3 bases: TGTGCCAGCAGCTTAGGGTCAGGGTCCGAGCAGTACGTC.

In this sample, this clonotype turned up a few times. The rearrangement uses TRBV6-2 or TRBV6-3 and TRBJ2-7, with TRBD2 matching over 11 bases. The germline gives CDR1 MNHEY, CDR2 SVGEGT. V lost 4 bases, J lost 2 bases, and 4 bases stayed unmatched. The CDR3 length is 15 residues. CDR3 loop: CASSSRLAGPYEQYF. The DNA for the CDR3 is TGTGCCAGCAGTTCTCGACTAGCGGGGCCCTACGAGCAGTACTTC.

This CDR3 is CASRYWGGETEAFF. The CDR3 DNA reads as TGTGCCAGCAGGTATTGGGGGGGAGAAACTGAAGCTTTCTTT. The rearrangement uses TRBV6-5 and TRBJ1-1; weak D call: TRBD1 (5 bases). CDR1 is MNHEY and CDR2 is SVGAGI in the germline V gene. Trimming pared 6 bases from V and 5 bases from J, leaving 16 bases between. The CDR3 runs to 14 residues.

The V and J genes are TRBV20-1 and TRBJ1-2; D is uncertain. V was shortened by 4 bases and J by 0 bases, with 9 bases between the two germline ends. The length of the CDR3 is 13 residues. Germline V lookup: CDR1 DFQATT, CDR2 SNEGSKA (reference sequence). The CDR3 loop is CSAIEGANYGYTF. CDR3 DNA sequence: TGCAGTGCTATAGAGGGAGCTAACTATGGCTACACCTTC.

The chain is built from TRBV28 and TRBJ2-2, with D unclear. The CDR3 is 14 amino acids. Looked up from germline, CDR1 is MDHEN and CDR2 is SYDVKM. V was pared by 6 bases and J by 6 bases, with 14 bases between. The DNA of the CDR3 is TGTGCCAGCAGACCCCCCGGAGTGTCCGGGGAGCTGTTTTTT. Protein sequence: CASRPPGVSGELFF.

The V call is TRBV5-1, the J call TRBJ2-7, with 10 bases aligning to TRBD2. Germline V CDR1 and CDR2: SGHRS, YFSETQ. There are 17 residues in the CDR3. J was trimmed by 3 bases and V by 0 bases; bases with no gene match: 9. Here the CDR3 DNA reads TGCGCCAGCAGCTTGGGACCCCTAGCGGGGGACGTCTACGAGCAGTACGTC. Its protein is CASSLGPLAGDVYEQYV.

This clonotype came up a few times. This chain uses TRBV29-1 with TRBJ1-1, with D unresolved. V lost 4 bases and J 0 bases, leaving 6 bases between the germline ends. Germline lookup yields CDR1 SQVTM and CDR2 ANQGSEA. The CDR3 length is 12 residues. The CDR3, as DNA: TGCAGCGTTGGTAGGATGAACACTGAAGCTTTCTTT. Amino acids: CSVGRMNTEAFF.

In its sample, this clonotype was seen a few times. The CDR3 here is CASSDWQAGGYTF. CDR3 nucleotide sequence: TGTGCCAGCAGTGACTGGCAGGCAGGGGGCTACACCTTC. The gene calls are TRBV2 and TRBJ1-2, with a possible D match to TRBD1 (5 bases). Germline V gene sequence: CDR1 SNHLY, CDR2 FYNNEI. With 3 bases removed from V and 8 bases from J, the gap between germline ends came to 13 bases. The CDR3 loop spans 13 amino acids.

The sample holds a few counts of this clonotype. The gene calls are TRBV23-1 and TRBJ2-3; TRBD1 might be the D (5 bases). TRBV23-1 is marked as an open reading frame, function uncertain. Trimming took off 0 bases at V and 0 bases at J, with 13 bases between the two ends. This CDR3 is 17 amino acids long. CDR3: CASSQSGQSSSTDTQYF. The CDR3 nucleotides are TGCGCCAGCAGTCAATCGGGGCAGTCCTCTAGCACAGATACGCAGTATTTT.

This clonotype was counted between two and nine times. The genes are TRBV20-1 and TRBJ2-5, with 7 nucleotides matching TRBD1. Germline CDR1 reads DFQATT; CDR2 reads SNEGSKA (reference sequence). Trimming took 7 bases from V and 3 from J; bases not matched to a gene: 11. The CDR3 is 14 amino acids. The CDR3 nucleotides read TGCAGTGGCGGAGACAGGGTGATAAAAGAGACCCAGTACTTC. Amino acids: CSGGDRVIKETQYF.

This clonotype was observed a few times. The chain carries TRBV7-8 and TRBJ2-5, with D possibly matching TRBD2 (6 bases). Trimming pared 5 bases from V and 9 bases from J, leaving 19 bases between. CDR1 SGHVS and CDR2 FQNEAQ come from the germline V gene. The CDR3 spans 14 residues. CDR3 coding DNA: TGTGCCAGCAGCGTACTTCGTGAGTCGGGGGCCCAGTACTTC. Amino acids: CASSVLRESGAQYF.

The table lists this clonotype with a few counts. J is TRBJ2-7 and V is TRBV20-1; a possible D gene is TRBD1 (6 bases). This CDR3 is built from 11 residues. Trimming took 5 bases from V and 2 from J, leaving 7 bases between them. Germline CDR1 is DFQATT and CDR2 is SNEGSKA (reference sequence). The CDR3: CSASGAYEQYF. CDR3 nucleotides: TGCAGTGCTTCAGGGGCCTACGAGCAGTACTTC.

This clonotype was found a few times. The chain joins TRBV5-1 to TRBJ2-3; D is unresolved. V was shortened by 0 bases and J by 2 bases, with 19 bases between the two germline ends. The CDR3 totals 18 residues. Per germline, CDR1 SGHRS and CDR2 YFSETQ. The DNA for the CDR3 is TGCGCCAGCAGCTTGGCCAGTCACTCCGACCCAGCCACAGATACGCAGTATTTT. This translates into CASSLASHSDPATDTQYF.